Presented here are 27 T cell receptor beta chains from one specimen sequenced in a study of molecular identifiers for immune sequencing clone quantification. Each CDR3 protein is one row after TCRdb ran MiXCR on the PCR reads. Of 250,000 to 400,000 distinct CDR3 sequences in the sample, around 21% were seen once. Specimen: naive CD8+ T cells from blood, with Jurkat cell RNA spiked in. The subset: FACS-sorted CD8+CD4-CCR7+CD45RA+ naive T cells. These receptors originate from a human donor in good health. Some libraries in this study had Jurkat cell RNA spiked in.

The chain uses TRBV3-1 and TRBJ2-1; 8 bases are shared with TRBD1. This CDR3 has 14 residues. CDR1 is LGHDT, CDR2 YNNKEL, per germline (reference sequence). After removal of 4 bases from V and 6 bases from J, the junction contained 5 bases not matched to a gene. In DNA, the CDR3 is TGTGCCAGCAGCCCAGGGGGCTCTCTCAATGAGCAGTTCTTC. It codes for CASSPGGSLNEQFF.

The table lists this clonotype with many counts. The chain carries TRBV4-3 and TRBJ1-1; tentatively, D is TRBD1 (5 bases). The V and J ends lost 0 bases and 4 bases respectively, with 9 bases between them. The V gene's germline CDR1 is LGHNA and CDR2 YSLEER. The length of the CDR3 is 14 residues. CDR3 amino acids: CASSQDRQFTEAFF. CDR3 bases: TGCGCCAGCAGCCAAGATCGACAGTTCACTGAAGCTTTCTTT.

The chain has TRBV6-2 or TRBV6-3 and TRBJ1-1; 7 positions match TRBD1. Germline lookup yields CDR1 MNHEY and CDR2 SVGEGT. CDR3 length: 12 residues. Trimming took 6 bases from V and 7 from J; bases not matched to a gene: 5. Written as DNA, the CDR3 is TGTGCCAGCAGCCGGGACAGCCTTGAAGCTTTCTTT. Encoded protein: CASSRDSLEAFF.

This clonotype has ten or more counts. V gene TRBV5-1 combines with J gene TRBJ2-7, with D uncertain. Deletions cut 0 bases from V and 2 bases from J, with 9 bases between. Germline lookup yields CDR1 SGHRS and CDR2 YFSETQ. The CDR3 extends over 14 amino acids. In DNA, the CDR3 is TGCGCCAGCAGCTTGGAGAACAGTCCCTACGAGCAGTACTTC. Translated, it gives CASSLENSPYEQYF.

This clonotype came up a few times. The rearrangement uses TRBV29-1 and TRBJ2-7; a possible D gene is TRBD1 (6 bases). There are 14 residues in the CDR3. The germline CDR1 and CDR2 sequences are SQVTM and ANQGSEA. Trimming took 0 bases from V and 5 from J, leaving 14 bases between them. The chain's CDR3 is CSVEDSDRRHEQYF. The CDR3 nucleotides read TGCAGCGTTGAAGACAGCGACAGGAGGCACGAGCAGTACTTC.

On this clonotype: A much larger clone differs from this one at a single base, so this may be a read error. This sequence joins TRBV9 and TRBJ2-3; weak D call: TRBD1 (6 bases). The CDR3 runs 16 residues. The germline V gene encodes CDR1 SGDLS and CDR2 YYNGEE. As DNA, the CDR3 is TGTGCCAGCGGCGTAGCTGGCAGGGGCCACACAGATACGCAGTATTTT. Encoded protein: CASGVAGRGHTDTQYF.

This clonotype was seen repeatedly, ten times or more. The chain recombines TRBV7-3 with TRBJ2-3, with 12 positions matching TRBD2. Per the germline V gene, CDR1 is SGHTA and CDR2 is FQGTGA. With V trimmed by 5 bases and J by 0 bases, 15 bases remained unmatched. This CDR3 region has 20 residues. The CDR3 region is CASSMGPELAGGPSTDTQYF. CDR3 in DNA: TGTGCCAGCAGCATGGGTCCGGAGCTAGCGGGAGGGCCAAGCACAGATACGCAGTATTTT.

This clonotype was observed many times. The J gene is TRBJ2-7, the V gene TRBV3-1, with D perhaps TRBD2 (5 bases). The CDR3 extends over 16 amino acids. V lost 0 bases and J 9 bases, leaving 21 bases between the germline ends. CDR1 and CDR2 (germline): LGHDT, YNNKEL (reference sequence). CDR3 residues: CASSQDLLVDGSWQYF. The CDR3, as DNA: TGTGCCAGCAGCCAAGATCTCCTGGTGGATGGGAGTTGGCAGTACTTC.

This chain links TRBV4-3 with TRBJ1-1, with D possibly being TRBD1 (6 bases). Trimming cost V 0 bases and J 3 bases, with 14 bases left between them. The CDR3 runs to 16 residues. CDR1 and CDR2 from the germline V gene are LGHNA and YSLEER. This chain's CDR3 is CASSQDTTGRYTEAFF. The CDR3 DNA is TGCGCCAGCAGCCAAGATACGACAGGAAGGTACACTGAAGCTTTCTTT.

This clonotype was counted at least ten times. The chain recombines TRBV20-1 with TRBJ2-3; 7 nucleotides agree with TRBD1. Germline V lookup: CDR1 DFQATT, CDR2 SNEGSKA (reference sequence). Trimming cost V 6 bases and J 6 bases; bases outside gene matches: 6. This CDR3 is 12 amino acids long. CDR3 in DNA: TGCAGTGCCCGACAGGGAATCGATACGCAGTATTTT. Its translation is CSARQGIDTQYF.

Turning to this clonotype: This could be a read error, since a much larger clone is one nucleotide away. The rearrangement uses TRBV29-1 and TRBJ1-1; 7 bases align to TRBD1. The CDR3 has 21 amino acids. V dropped 1 base and J dropped 1; count of bases not matched to a gene: 24. Germline V CDR1 and CDR2: SQVTM, ANQGSEA. DNA for the CDR3: TGCAGCGTTGAAGGGGTCGTTTCTGGGACAGTGGTTTACCCACAGAACACTGAAGCTTTCTTT. It specifies CSVEGVVSGTVVYPQNTEAFF. The variable domain in full, with the rest retrieved from reference TRBV29-1 and TRBJ1-1, is SAVISQKPSRDICQRGTSLTIQCQVDSQVTMMFWYRQQPGQSLTLIATANQGSEATYESGFVIDKFPISRPNLTFSTLTVSNMSPEDSSIYLCSVEGVVSGTVVYPQNTEAFFGQGTRLTVV.

This clonotype occurred many times. In DNA form, the CDR3 reads TGTGCCAGCAGTTACTCTGGGCAGAACAGACAGCCCCAGCATTTT. Amino acid sequence: CASSYSGQNRQPQHF. This chain uses TRBV6-5 with TRBJ1-5; the D is unclear. In germline, CDR1 is MNHEY, CDR2 SVGAGI. V lost 0 bases to trimming and J lost 7 bases, with 13 bases between them. The CDR3 covers 15 residues.

For the CDR3, the DNA is TGTGCCAGCAGCACCGCGGGACTGGACACTGAAGCTTTCTTT. It translates to CASSTAGLDTEAFF. The chain couples TRBV12-3 or TRBV12-4 to TRBJ1-1; TRBD1 might be the D (5 bases). V gave up 6 bases and J gave up 3 bases, with 14 bases separating them. The CDR3 has 14 residues.

This clonotype was seen more than once but under ten times. The chain couples TRBV20-1 to TRBJ2-3; D may be TRBD1 (5 bases). Trimming pared 2 bases from V and 2 bases from J, leaving 20 bases between. The CDR3 loop spans 17 amino acids. CDR1 and CDR2 (germline): DFQATT, SNEGSKA (reference sequence). CDR3 nucleotide sequence: TGCAGTGCTAGAACTACACAGGTGTTCGCGTCCACAGATACGCAGTATTTT. It translates to CSARTTQVFASTDTQYF.

The rearrangement uses TRBV30 and TRBJ2-1; 7 nucleotides match TRBD2. This CDR3 region has 13 residues. Germline V gene sequence: CDR1 GTSNPN, CDR2 SVGIG (reference sequence). V shed 2 bases, J shed 9 bases, and the junction held 7 bases outside the gene matches. For the CDR3, the DNA is TGTGCCTGGAGTAGCGGGGCCTTGGGTGAGCAGTTCTTC. This gives the protein CAWSSGALGEQFF.

Remarks on this clonotype: With a much larger clone just one base away, this may be a read error. V gene TRBV9 combines with J gene TRBJ2-1; 7 bases match TRBD2. This CDR3 region has 16 residues. Germline V CDR1 and CDR2: SGDLS, YYNGEE. DNA for the CDR3: TGTACCAGCAGCGTAGAACGGGAGGTCAGGTACGGTGAGCAGTTCTTC. Its protein product is CTSSVEREVRYGEQFF.

This clonotype has more than one count but fewer than ten. The rearrangement joins TRBV30 to TRBJ2-7; D gene ambiguous. Trimming removed 2 bases from V and 5 bases from J, with 10 bases in between. This CDR3 is built from 12 residues. Germline V gene lookup returns CDR1 GTSNPN and CDR2 SVGIG (reference sequence). CDR3: CAWSSTSNEQYF. CDR3 DNA: TGTGCCTGGAGTTCAACATCCAACGAGCAGTACTTC.

At least ten counts were recorded for this clonotype. The chain is built from TRBV25-1 and TRBJ1-5; unclear D gene. Germline V lookup: CDR1 MGHDK, CDR2 SYGVNS. Trimming removed 2 bases from V and 5 bases from J, with 7 bases in between. CDR3 length equals 13 residues. CDR3 nucleotide sequence: TGTGCCAGCAGTGAAGGCCTTGATCAGCCCCAGCATTTT. Encoded protein: CASSEGLDQPQHF.

As for this clonotype: The junction shows a germline mismatch at one end, possibly a read error. This rearrangement joins TRBV11-2 to TRBJ2-7; D not resolved. The CDR3 runs 12 residues. Germline V gene lookup returns CDR1 SGHAT and CDR2 FQNNGV. In nucleotides, the CDR3 is TGTGCCGGCAGCTTAAAGGGCCACGAGCAGTACTTC. This encodes CAGSLKGHEQYF.

As for this clonotype: A read error is possible here, since a much larger clone lies one base away. V and J are TRBV6-5 and TRBJ2-7, with 7 bases that match TRBD2. Losses at the gene ends were 6 bases for V and 7 bases for J; bases not matched to a gene: 9. The CDR3 has 13 amino acids. The germline V gene encodes CDR1 MNHEY and CDR2 SVGAGI. As DNA, the CDR3 is TGTGCCAGCAGCTATACGGGGGAGGGAGAGCAGTACTTC. It codes for CASSYTGEGEQYF.

Many counts were recorded for this clonotype. This chain links TRBV2 with TRBJ2-6; tentative D call: TRBD2 (5 bases). The CDR3 sequence is 16 residues long. In germline, CDR1 is SNHLY, CDR2 FYNNEI. V was trimmed by 7 bases and J by 0 bases, leaving 13 bases between them. CDR3 DNA sequence: TGTGCCAGCATCGGAGGAGGCCGCTCTGGGGCCAACGTCCTGACTTTC. It is translated as CASIGGGRSGANVLTF.

The sample holds many counts of this clonotype. The chain carries TRBV7-6 and TRBJ2-3; no reliable D call. V lost 5 bases and J lost 0, with 15 bases in between. The germline CDR1 and CDR2 sequences are SGHVS and FNYEAQ. The CDR3 extends over 16 amino acids. DNA for the CDR3: TGTGCCAGCAGCCCTCCGTTTGGTAAAAGCACAGATACGCAGTATTTT. Encoded protein: CASSPPFGKSTDTQYF.

This chain links TRBV7-9 with TRBJ2-1, with 7 bases aligning to TRBD2. CDR1 is SEHNR, CDR2 FQNEAQ, per germline (reference sequence). The CDR3 is made up of 15 amino acids. The V segment lost 2 bases and the J segment 2 bases; nucleotides outside the gene matches: 3. The CDR3 here is CASSLLLAAYNEQFF. CDR3 in DNA: TGTGCCAGCAGCTTACTCCTAGCGGCCTACAATGAGCAGTTCTTC.

The sample holds a few counts of this clonotype. V gene TRBV5-3 combines with J gene TRBJ2-3; D is possibly TRBD1 (6 bases). TRBV5-3 falls under the ORF class, with uncertain function. There are 16 residues in the CDR3. The ends were cut back, 8 bases at V and 0 bases at J, with 19 bases in the middle. CDR3 sequence (DNA): TGTGCCAGCAGCACGATAAGACAGGACAGCACAGATACGCAGTATTTT. Protein product: CASSTIRQDSTDTQYF.

This clonotype was counted ten times or more. This chain joins TRBV4-3 and TRBJ1-6; no firm D call. The germline V gene has CDR1 LGHNA and CDR2 YSLEER. Deletions cut 0 bases from V and 7 bases from J, with 10 bases between. This CDR3 contains 15 residues. Here the CDR3 DNA reads TGCGCCAGCAGCCAAGATTGGCCGGCAAATTCACCCCTCCACTTT. Translated, it gives CASSQDWPANSPLHF.

Here the CDR3 reads CASRATSGRTDTQYF. The CDR3 DNA is TGTGCCAGCAGGGCGACTAGCGGCCGCACAGATACGCAGTATTTT. The chain uses TRBV2 and TRBJ2-3; 9 bases map to TRBD2. V was clipped by 6 bases and J by 1 base; unmatched bases: 5. The CDR3 covers 15 residues. Germline loops: CDR1 SNHLY, CDR2 FYNNEI.

This clonotype was found many times. CDR3 sequence reads: CASSLARTSYEQYF. The CDR3 nucleotides are TGTGCCAGCAGTTTGGCCAGGACCTCCTACGAGCAGTACTTC. The chain employs TRBV27 and TRBJ2-7; D is unclear. The germline CDR1 and CDR2 sequences are MNHEY and SMNVEV (reference sequence). Trimming removed 3 bases at V and 0 bases at J, with 9 bases between. The CDR3 is made up of 14 amino acids.